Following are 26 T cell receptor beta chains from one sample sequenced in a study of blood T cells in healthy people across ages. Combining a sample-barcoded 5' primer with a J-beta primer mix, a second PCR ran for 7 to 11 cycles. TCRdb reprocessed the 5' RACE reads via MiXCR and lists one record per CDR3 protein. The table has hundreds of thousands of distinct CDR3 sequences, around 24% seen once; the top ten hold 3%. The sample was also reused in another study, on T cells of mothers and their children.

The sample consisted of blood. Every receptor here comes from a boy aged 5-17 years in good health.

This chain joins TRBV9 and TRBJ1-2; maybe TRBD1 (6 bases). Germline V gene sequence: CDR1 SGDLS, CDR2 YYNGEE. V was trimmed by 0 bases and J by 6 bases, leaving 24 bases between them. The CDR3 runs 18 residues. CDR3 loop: CASSVATYPGTGTDGYTF. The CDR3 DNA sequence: TGTGCCAGCAGCGTAGCTACTTATCCGGGAACAGGGACGGATGGCTACACCTTC.

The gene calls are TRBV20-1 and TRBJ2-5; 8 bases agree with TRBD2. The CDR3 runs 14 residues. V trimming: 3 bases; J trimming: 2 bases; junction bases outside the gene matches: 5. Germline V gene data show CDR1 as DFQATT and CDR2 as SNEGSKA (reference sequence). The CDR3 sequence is CSARKIAGQETQYF. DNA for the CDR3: TGCAGTGCTAGGAAAATAGCGGGGCAAGAGACCCAGTACTTC.

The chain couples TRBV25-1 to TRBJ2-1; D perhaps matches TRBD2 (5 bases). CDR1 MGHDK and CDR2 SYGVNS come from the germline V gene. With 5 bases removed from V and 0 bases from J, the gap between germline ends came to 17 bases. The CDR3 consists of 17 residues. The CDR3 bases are TGTGCCAGCAGTCGCCTGGACTGCCGAAGCTCCTACAATGAGCAGTTCTTC. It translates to CASSRLDCRSSYNEQFF. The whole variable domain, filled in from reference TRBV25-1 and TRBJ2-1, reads EADIYQTPRYLVIGTGKKITLECSQTMGHDKMYWYQQDPGMELHLIHYSYGVNSTEKGDLSSESTVSRIRTEHFPLTLESARPSHTSQYLCASSRLDCRSSYNEQFFGPGTRLTVL.

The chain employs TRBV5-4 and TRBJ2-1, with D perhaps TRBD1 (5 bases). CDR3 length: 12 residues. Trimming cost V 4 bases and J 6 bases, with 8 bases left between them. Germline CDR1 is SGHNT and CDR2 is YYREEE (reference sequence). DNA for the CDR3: TGTGCCAGCAGCGGGGCTAGCAATGAGCAGTTCTTC. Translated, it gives CASSGASNEQFF.

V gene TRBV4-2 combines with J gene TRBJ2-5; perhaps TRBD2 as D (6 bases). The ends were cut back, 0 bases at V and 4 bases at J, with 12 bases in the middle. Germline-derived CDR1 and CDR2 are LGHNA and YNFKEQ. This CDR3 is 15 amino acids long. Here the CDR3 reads CASSQDGGAGETQYF. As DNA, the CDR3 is TGTGCCAGCAGCCAAGATGGAGGGGCCGGAGAGACCCAGTACTTC.

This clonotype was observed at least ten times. CDR3 DNA: TGTGCCAGCAGCTCGCTTGGGCAGCAAGAGACCCAGTACTTC. As protein: CASSSLGQQETQYF. This chain uses TRBV7-9 with TRBJ2-5; D is undetermined. The V and J ends lost 4 bases and 2 bases respectively, with 11 bases between them. Germline CDR1 SEHNR, CDR2 FQNEAQ (reference sequence). The CDR3 has 14 residues.

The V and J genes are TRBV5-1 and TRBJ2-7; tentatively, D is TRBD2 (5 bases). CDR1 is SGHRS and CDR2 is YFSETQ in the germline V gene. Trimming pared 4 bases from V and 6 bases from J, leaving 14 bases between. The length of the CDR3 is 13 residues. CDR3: CASSAGPAGEQYF. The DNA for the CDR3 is TGCGCCAGCAGCGCGGGTCCGGCGGGCGAGCAGTACTTC.

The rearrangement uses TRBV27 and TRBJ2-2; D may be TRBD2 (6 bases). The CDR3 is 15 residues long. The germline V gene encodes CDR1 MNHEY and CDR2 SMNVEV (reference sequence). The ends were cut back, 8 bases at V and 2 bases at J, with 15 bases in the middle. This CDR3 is CASALGTDNTGELFF. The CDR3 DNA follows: TGTGCCAGCGCCTTAGGGACTGACAACACCGGGGAGCTGTTTTTT.

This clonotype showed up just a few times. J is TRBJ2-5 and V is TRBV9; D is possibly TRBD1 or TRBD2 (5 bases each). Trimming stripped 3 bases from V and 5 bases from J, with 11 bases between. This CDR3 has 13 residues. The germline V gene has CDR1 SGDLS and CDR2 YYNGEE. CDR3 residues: CASSESGQETQYF. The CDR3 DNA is TGTGCCAGCAGCGAGTCGGGGCAGGAGACCCAGTACTTC.

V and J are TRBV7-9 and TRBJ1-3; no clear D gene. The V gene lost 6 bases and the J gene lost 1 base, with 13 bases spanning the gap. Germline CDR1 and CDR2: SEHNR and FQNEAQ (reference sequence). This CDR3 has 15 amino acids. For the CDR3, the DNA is TGTGCCAGCAGGCGGGCGTGGTCGTCTGGAAACACCATATATTTT. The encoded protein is CASRRAWSSGNTIYF.

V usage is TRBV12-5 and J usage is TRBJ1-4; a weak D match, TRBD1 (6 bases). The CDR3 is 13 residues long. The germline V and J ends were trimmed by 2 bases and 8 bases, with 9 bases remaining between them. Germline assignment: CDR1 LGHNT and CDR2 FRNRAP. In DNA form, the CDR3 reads TGTGCTAGTGGTTTGTCCCAGGGGGAAAAACTGTTTTTT. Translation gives CASGLSQGEKLFF.

The CDR3 DNA is TGTGCCAGCAGTGAAGTACAGCAGCCCCAGCATTTT. Its protein is CASSEVQQPQHF. This chain connects TRBV2 to TRBJ1-5; D is unclear. V shed 1 base and J shed 7 bases, with 5 bases lying between them. Germline-derived CDR1 and CDR2 are SNHLY and FYNNEI. This CDR3 is 12 amino acids long.

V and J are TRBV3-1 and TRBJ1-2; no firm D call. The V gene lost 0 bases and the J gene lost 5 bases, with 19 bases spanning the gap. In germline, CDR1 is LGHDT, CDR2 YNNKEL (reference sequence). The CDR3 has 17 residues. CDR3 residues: CASSQDRAGGIQYGYTF. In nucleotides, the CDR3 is TGTGCCAGCAGCCAAGATCGGGCGGGAGGGATCCAATATGGCTACACCTTC.

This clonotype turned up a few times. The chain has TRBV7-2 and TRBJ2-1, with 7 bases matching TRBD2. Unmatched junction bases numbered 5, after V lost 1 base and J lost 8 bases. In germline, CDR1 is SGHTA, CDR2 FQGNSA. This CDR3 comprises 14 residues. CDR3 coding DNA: TGTGCCAGCAGCTTAGTCGGGGGGTTCGATGAGCAGTTCTTC. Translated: CASSLVGGFDEQFF.

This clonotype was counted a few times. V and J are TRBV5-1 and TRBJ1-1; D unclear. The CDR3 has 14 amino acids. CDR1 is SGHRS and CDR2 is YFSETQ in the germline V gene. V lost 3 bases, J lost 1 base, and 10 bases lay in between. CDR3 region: CASSSPGKNTEAFF. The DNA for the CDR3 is TGCGCCAGCAGCTCGCCGGGGAAGAACACTGAAGCTTTCTTT.

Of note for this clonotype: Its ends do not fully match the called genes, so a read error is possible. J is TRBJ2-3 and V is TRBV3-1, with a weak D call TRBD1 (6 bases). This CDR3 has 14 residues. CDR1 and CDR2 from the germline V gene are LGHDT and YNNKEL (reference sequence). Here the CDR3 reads CASSPQGTGDTQYF. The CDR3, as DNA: TGTGCCAGTAGCCCACAGGGAACAGGAGATACGCAGTATTTT.

CDR3 nucleotide sequence: TGCGCCAGCAGCTCTAGACGCACCGGGGAGCTGTTTTTT. This translates into CASSSRRTGELFF. The V and J genes are TRBV5-1 and TRBJ2-2; unclear D gene. The CDR3 length is 13 residues. Germline CDR1 and CDR2: SGHRS and YFSETQ. The germline V and J ends were trimmed by 3 bases and 4 bases, with 7 bases remaining between them.

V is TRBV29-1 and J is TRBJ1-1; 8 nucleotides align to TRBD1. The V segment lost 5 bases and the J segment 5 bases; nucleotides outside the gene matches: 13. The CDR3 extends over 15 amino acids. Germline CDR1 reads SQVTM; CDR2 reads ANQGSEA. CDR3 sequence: CSVISQGAIRTEAFF. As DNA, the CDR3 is TGCAGCGTTATCAGCCAGGGGGCGATAAGAACTGAAGCTTTCTTT.

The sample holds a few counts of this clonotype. The CDR3 coding sequence is TGCAGTGCAAAAGGGGGCAGAACCTACGAGCAGTACTTC. Protein product: CSAKGGRTYEQYF. The chain couples TRBV20-1 to TRBJ2-5; 7 bases agree with TRBD1. The end of the DNA aligns better with TRBJ2-7, so the J call may be wrong. The CDR3 loop spans 13 amino acids. CDR1 and CDR2 from the germline V gene are DFQATT and SNEGSKA (reference sequence).

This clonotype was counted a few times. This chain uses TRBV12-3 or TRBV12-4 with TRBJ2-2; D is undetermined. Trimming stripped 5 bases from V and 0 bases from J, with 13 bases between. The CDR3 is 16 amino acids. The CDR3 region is CASSPQRKANTGELFF. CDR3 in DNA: TGTGCCAGCAGTCCCCAGAGGAAGGCGAACACCGGGGAGCTGTTTTTT.

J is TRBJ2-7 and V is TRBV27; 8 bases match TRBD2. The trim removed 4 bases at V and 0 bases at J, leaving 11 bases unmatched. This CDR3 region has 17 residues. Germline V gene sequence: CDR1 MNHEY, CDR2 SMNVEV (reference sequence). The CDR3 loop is CASSWTPKRGLSYEQYF. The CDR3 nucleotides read TGTGCCAGCAGTTGGACACCAAAGCGGGGGCTCTCCTACGAGCAGTACTTC.

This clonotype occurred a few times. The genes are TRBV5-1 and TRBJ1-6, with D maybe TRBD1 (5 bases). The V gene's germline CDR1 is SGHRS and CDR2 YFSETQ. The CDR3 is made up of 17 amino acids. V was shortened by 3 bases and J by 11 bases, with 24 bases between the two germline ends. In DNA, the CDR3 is TGCGCCAGCAGCTACGGGGGGGGTCCAGAGATTGGTACACCCCTCCACTTT. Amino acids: CASSYGGGPEIGTPLHF.

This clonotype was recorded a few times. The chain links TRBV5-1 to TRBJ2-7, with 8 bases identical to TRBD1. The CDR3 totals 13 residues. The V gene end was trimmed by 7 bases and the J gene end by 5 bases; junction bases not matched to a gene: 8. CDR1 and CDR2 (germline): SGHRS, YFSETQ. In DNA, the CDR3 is TGCGCCAGCGGCGGACAGGGATCCCACGAGCAGTACTTC. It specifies CASGGQGSHEQYF.

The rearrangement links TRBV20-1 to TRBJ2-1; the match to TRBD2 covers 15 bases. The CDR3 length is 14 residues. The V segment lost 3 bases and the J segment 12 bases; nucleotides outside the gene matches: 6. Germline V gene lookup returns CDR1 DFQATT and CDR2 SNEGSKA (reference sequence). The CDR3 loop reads CSASDPGLAGGQFF. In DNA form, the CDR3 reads TGCAGTGCTAGTGACCCGGGACTAGCGGGGGGGCAGTTCTTC.

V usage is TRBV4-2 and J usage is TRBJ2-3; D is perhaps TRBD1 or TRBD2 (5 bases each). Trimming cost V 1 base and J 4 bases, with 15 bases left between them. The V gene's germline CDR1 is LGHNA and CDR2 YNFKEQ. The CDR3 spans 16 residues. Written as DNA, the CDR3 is TGTGCCAGCAGCCAAGGGACGGGGCGGAGTGCAGATACGCAGTATTTT. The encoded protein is CASSQGTGRSADTQYF.

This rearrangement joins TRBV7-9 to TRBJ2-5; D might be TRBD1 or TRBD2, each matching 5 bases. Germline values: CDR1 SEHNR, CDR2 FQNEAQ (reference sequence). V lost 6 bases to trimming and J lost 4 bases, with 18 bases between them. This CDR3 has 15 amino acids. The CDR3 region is CASRPTGARGETQYF. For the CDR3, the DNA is TGTGCCAGCAGACCGACCGGGGCGAGGGGAGAGACCCAGTACTTC.